The entry that follows covers one T cell receptor beta chain sequence. The length of the CDR3 is 16 residues. Losses at the gene ends were 1 base for V and 6 bases for J; bases not matched to a gene: 8. Germline V lookup: CDR1 SEHNR, CDR2 FQNEAQ (reference sequence). These data belong to a study of cytomegalovirus exposure and HLA in healthy donors. Profiled with immunoSEQ multiplex PCR; TCRdb holds only in-frame clones, not every one. The sample has around 74,000 clones; around four fifths are singletons. The receptor was isolated from a man aged 25 to 45 in good health and CMV-seronegative. This chain joins TRBV7-9 and TRBJ2-1, with TRBD2 matching 8 bases. The specimen sequenced was PBMCs. CDR3: CASSLVGTSGPNEQFF. In DNA form, the CDR3 reads TGTGCCAGCAGCTTAGTAGGTACTAGCGGCCCCAATGAGCAGTTCTTC.